The 10 T cell receptor beta chains reported below all come from one sample, sequenced in a study of blood T cell repertoires in COVID-19. Libraries were prepared by immunoSEQ multiplex PCR; TCRdb keeps only in-frame clonotypes and omits some of them. The sample records roughly 84,000 clones, roughly 75% being singletons. Source material: peripheral blood. The receptors come from a woman aged 45-60 years with acute or convalescent COVID-19.

This chain connects TRBV9 to TRBJ1-4, with TRBD1 as a possible D gene (5 bases). CDR3 size: 15 residues. In germline, CDR1 is SGDLS, CDR2 YYNGEE. Trimming took off 4 bases at V and 8 bases at J, with 18 bases between the two ends. CDR3 protein: CASSTTGGFREKLFF. The CDR3 region has the DNA TGTGCCAGCAGCACTACGGGGGGGTTTCGGGAAAAACTGTTTTTT.

In this sample, this clone turned up a few times. The chain recombines TRBV7-2 with TRBJ2-1, with 15 nucleotides matching TRBD2. CDR1 and CDR2 (germline): SGHTA, FQGNSA. This CDR3 is 15 amino acids long. Trimming at V came to 4 bases and at J to 7 bases, leaving 2 bases not matched to a gene. This chain's CDR3 is CASSYGLAGGNEQFF. The CDR3 DNA sequence: TGTGCCAGCAGCTATGGACTAGCGGGGGGGAATGAGCAGTTCTTC. Drawing the rest from reference TRBV7-2 and TRBJ2-1, the complete variable domain is GAGVSQSPSNKVTEKGKDVELRCDPISGHTALYWYRQSLGQGLEFLIYFQGNSAPDKSGLPSDRFSAERTGGSVSTLTIQRTQQEDSAVYLCASSYGLAGGNEQFFGPGTRLTVL.

The V gene is TRBV15, the J gene TRBJ2-7; no clear D. Germline assignment: CDR1 LNHNV and CDR2 YYDKDF (reference sequence). Between the trimmed V and J ends, which lost 3 bases and 10 bases, there was a span of 16 bases. The CDR3 loop spans 13 amino acids. CDR3 region: CATSREELRHQYF. The CDR3 DNA follows: TGTGCCACCAGCAGGGAAGAGCTCAGACACCAGTACTTC.

This rearrangement joins TRBV7-9 to TRBJ1-2, with 9 bases fitting TRBD1. This CDR3 has 15 amino acids. With V trimmed by 6 bases and J by 4 bases, 9 bases remained unmatched. Germline V gives CDR1 SEHNR, CDR2 FQNEAQ (reference sequence). This chain's CDR3 is CASSPGQGGSYGYTF. CDR3 bases: TGTGCCAGCAGTCCGGGACAGGGAGGGAGCTATGGCTACACCTTC.

The V call is TRBV9, the J call TRBJ1-5, with 9 nucleotides matching TRBD1. J lost 7 bases, V lost 0 bases, and 8 bases had no gene match. This CDR3 is 16 amino acids long. Germline CDR1 SGDLS, CDR2 YYNGEE. CDR3 residues: CASSVGDRAGDQPQHF. The CDR3 DNA reads TGTGCCAGCAGCGTAGGGGACAGGGCCGGGGACCAGCCCCAGCATTTT.

This chain joins TRBV2 and TRBJ2-7; a weak D match, TRBD1 (5 bases). V shed 4 bases and J shed 1 base, with 11 bases lying between them. Germline V gene lookup returns CDR1 SNHLY and CDR2 FYNNEI. The CDR3 runs to 14 residues. CDR3: CASSARGLSYEQYF. In DNA form, the CDR3 reads TGTGCCAGCAGTGCTAGGGGCCTATCCTACGAGCAGTACTTC. Supplemented by reference TRBV2 and TRBJ2-7, the full variable domain reads EPEVTQTPSHQVTQMGQEVILRCVPISNHLYFYWYRQILGQKVEFLVSFYNNEISEKSEIFDDQFSVERPDGSNFTLKIRSTKLEDSAMYFCASSARGLSYEQYFGPGTRLTVT.

V and J are TRBV27 and TRBJ2-7; 11 bases are shared with TRBD1. The CDR3 has 17 amino acids. J was trimmed by 4 bases and V by 7 bases; bases with no gene match: 15. Germline V lookup: CDR1 MNHEY, CDR2 SMNVEV (reference sequence). CDR3 coding DNA: TGTGCCAGCAAGTCCCGACCCACCGGGACAGGGGGGTACGAGCAGTACTTC. Translation gives CASKSRPTGTGGYEQYF.

This chain joins TRBV7-8 and TRBJ1-1, with D unclear. The V gene lost 5 bases and the J gene lost 1 base, with 17 bases spanning the gap. Germline loops: CDR1 SGHVS, CDR2 FQNEAQ. CDR3 length equals 16 residues. The CDR3 DNA follows: TGTGCCAGCAGCCCACTTGGCAGGCTAACGAACACTGAAGCTTTCTTT. This encodes CASSPLGRLTNTEAFF.

CDR3 residues: CAWSRYRENEAFF. CDR3 bases: TGTGCCTGGAGCCGTTACAGGGAAAATGAAGCTTTCTTT. The chain employs TRBV30 and TRBJ1-1; TRBD1 is a possible D gene (6 bases). Trimming pared 3 bases from V and 7 bases from J, leaving 15 bases between. CDR1 GTSNPN and CDR2 SVGIG come from the germline V gene (reference sequence). CDR3 size: 13 residues.

This clone appeared a few times. The chain joins TRBV6-6 to TRBJ1-1; D uncertain. Germline values: CDR1 MNHNY, CDR2 SVGAGI (reference sequence). V shed 5 bases and J shed 2 bases, with 9 bases lying between them. The CDR3 has 13 residues. The CDR3 region is CASSLERNTEAFF. CDR3 nucleotides: TGTGCCAGCAGTCTGGAGCGTAACACTGAAGCTTTCTTT.